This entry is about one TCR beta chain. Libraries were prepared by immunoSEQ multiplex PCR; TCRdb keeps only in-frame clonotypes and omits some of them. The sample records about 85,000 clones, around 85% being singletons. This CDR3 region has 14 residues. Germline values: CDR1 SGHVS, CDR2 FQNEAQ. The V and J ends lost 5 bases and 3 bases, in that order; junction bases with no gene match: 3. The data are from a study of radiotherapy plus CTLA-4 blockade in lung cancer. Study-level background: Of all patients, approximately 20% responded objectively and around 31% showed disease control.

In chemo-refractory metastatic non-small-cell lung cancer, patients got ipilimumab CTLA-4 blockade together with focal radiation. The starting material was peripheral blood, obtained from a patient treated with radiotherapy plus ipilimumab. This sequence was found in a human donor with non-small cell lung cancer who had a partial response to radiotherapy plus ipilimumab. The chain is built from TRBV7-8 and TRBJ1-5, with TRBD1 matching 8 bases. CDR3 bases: TGTGCCAGCAGCCGGACAGGGAACAATCAGCCCCAGCATTTT. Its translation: CASSRTGNNQPQHF.